Shown below are 8 T cell receptor beta chains from a single sample sequenced in a study of blood T cells in healthy people across ages. A second about 6 to 11 cycle PCR used barcoded and J-beta primers. TCRdb recomputed calls from the 5' RACE reads with MiXCR, one row per CDR3 protein. The sample lists 550,000 to 600,000 distinct CDR3 sequences, around 50% seen once, with just under 25% in the top ten. Sequenced sample: blood. The origin of the receptors is a man at least 80 years old in good health.

This sequence joins TRBV12-5 and TRBJ2-7; D is undetermined. Near its end, the DNA agrees better with TRBJ2-5, so the J call may be wrong. This CDR3 has 12 amino acids. Germline values: CDR1 LGHNT, CDR2 FRNRAP. CDR3 DNA: TGTGCTAGTGGTTTGTTCGGGGAGACCCAGTACTTC. Translating it yields CASGLFGETQYF.

The J gene is TRBJ1-6, the V gene TRBV30; perhaps TRBD1 as D (6 bases). Germline lookup yields CDR1 GTSNPN and CDR2 SVGIG (reference sequence). V lost 8 bases, J lost 6 bases, and 14 bases lay in between. This CDR3 comprises 13 residues. CDR3 amino acids: CAKRGTANSPLHF. The CDR3 DNA is TGTGCCAAGAGGGGGACGGCTAATTCACCCCTCCACTTT.

This clonotype was seen more than once but under ten times. The rearrangement uses TRBV6-5 and TRBJ1-5; 7 positions agree with TRBD1. CDR3 length equals 13 residues. The germline V gene has CDR1 MNHEY and CDR2 SVGAGI. The J segment lost 5 bases and the V segment lost 4 bases, leaving 2 bases of the junction unmatched. As DNA, the CDR3 is TGTGCCAGCAGTTCGGACAGGTATCAGCCCCAGCATTTT. Translated, it gives CASSSDRYQPQHF.

This clonotype was recorded a few times. The rearrangement links TRBV7-2 to TRBJ1-2, with 7 bases aligning to TRBD1. Per germline, CDR1 SGHTA and CDR2 FQGNSA. J was trimmed by 5 bases and V by 5 bases; bases with no gene match: 8. The CDR3 is 14 amino acids. For the CDR3, the DNA is TGTGCCAGCAGCCGACGGGACAGCAAATATGGCTACACCTTC. Amino acids: CASSRRDSKYGYTF.

This chain joins TRBV6-6 and TRBJ2-3; D perhaps matches TRBD2 (7 bases). CDR3 length equals 15 residues. CDR1 is MNHNY and CDR2 is SVGAGI in the germline V gene (reference sequence). Trimming removed 4 bases at V and 4 bases at J, with 15 bases between. CDR3 sequence reads: CASSWGGADPDTQYF. The CDR3 nucleotides read TGTGCCAGCAGTTGGGGGGGGGCTGACCCAGATACGCAGTATTTT.

In the case of this clonotype: With a much larger clone just one base away, this may be a read error. The rearrangement links TRBV29-1 to TRBJ2-5, with D possibly TRBD2 on 5 matching bases. CDR1 and CDR2 from the germline V gene are SQVTM and ANQGSEA. This CDR3 is 11 amino acids long. The chain's CDR3 is CGSGGPNEQYF. DNA of the CDR3: TGCGGGTCGGGCGGGCCCAATGAGCAGTACTTC.

The chain uses TRBV4-3 and TRBJ2-7; D is possibly TRBD1 (5 bases). Per germline, CDR1 LGHNA and CDR2 YSLEER. Trimming shortened V by 0 bases and J by 3 bases, and 15 bases separated the two germline ends. The CDR3 loop spans 16 amino acids. The CDR3 nucleotides read TGCGCCAGCAGCCAAGAACGATTGGACATCTACTACGAGCAGTACTTC. This gives the protein CASSQERLDIYYEQYF.

The J gene is TRBJ1-5, the V gene TRBV19, with a tentative D call TRBD1 (6 bases). The CDR3 totals 13 residues. CDR1 and CDR2 from the germline V gene are LNHDA and SQIVND (reference sequence). Trimming left V 7 bases short and J 5 bases short, with 12 bases between. The CDR3 sequence is CASTGAAHQPQHF. The DNA of the CDR3 is TGTGCCAGTACAGGGGCTGCCCATCAGCCCCAGCATTTT. The entire variable domain, with the rest obtained from reference TRBV19 and TRBJ1-5, is as follows: DGGITQSPKYLFRKEGQNVTLSCEQNLNHDAMYWYRQDPGQGLRLIYYSQIVNDFQKGDIAEGYSVSREKKESFPLTVTSAQKNPTAFYLCASTGAAHQPQHFGDGTRLSIL.